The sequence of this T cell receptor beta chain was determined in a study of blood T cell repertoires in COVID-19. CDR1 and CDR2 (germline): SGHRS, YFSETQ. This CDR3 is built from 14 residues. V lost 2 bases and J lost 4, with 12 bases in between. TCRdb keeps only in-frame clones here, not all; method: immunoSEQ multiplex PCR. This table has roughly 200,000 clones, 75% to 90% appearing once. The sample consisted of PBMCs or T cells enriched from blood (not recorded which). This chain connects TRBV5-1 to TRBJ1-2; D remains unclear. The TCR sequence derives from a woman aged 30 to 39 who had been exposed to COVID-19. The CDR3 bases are TGCGCCAGCAGCTTCGCGACCGGGATCTATGGCTACACCTTC. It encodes CASSFATGIYGYTF.